Sequencing of this TCR beta chain was carried out in a study of blood T cell repertoires in COVID-19. Background on the study: Collection of acute and convalescent COVID-19 samples took place in the United States, Italy and Spain. T cells, B-cell-depleted T cells, or PBMCs supplied cDNA or gDNA.

Authors' data handling: Amplification of reference gene primers was used by the study to estimate nucleated cell counts. Generated by immunoSEQ multiplex PCR, the TCRdb table keeps only in-frame clones and is missing some. For V, J and clone size, that table is used; D and trimming come from the DNA. The table records roughly 150,000 clones, 85% to 90% of them present only once. Seattle patient enrollment occurred during active infection, with longitudinal follow-up thereafter. V lost 4 bases and J 3 bases, leaving 15 bases between the germline ends. The V gene's germline CDR1 is KGHDR and CDR2 SFDVKD. The CDR3 runs 16 residues.

The sequenced sample consisted of peripheral blood. The gene calls are TRBV24-1 and TRBJ2-4, with a possible D match to TRBD2 (6 bases). This TCR was sampled from a man aged 18 to 35 with COVID-19, enrolled during active disease. The CDR3 is CATSDGGGVGKNIQYF. Here the CDR3 DNA reads TGTGCCACCAGTGACGGAGGCGGGGTGGGCAAAAACATTCAGTACTTC.